The source of this TCR beta chain is a study of blood T cell repertoires in COVID-19. Turning to the study itself: Samples taken during acute and convalescent COVID-19 were collected in the United States, Italy and Spain. Sources were T cells, B-cell-depleted T cells, or PBMCs; the material itself was cDNA or gDNA.

Trimming pared 2 bases from V and 1 base from J, leaving 11 bases between. The CDR3 runs 15 residues. The germline V gene encodes CDR1 MNHNY and CDR2 SVGAGI (reference sequence). Authors' processing steps: Reference gene primer amplification gave estimated nucleated cell counts. The method was immunoSEQ multiplex PCR; TCRdb's version includes in-frame clones alone and lacks a portion of them. The DNA was the basis for D and trimming; V, J and clone size are from that table. The sample shows just over 200,000 clones, around 86% of them seen only once. V gene TRBV6-6 combines with J gene TRBJ1-2, with D tentatively TRBD1 (6 bases). What was sequenced was peripheral blood. The receptor was isolated from an elderly man with acute or convalescent COVID-19. The CDR3 reads CASSYGGGRNYGYTF. The CDR3 DNA reads TGTGCCAGCAGTTACGGGGGGGGCCGTAACTATGGCTACACCTTC.